This TCR beta chain appears in the sequencing data of a study of glioma-infiltrating T cells. CDR1 is SNHLY and CDR2 is FYNNEI in the germline V gene. The V gene lost 6 bases and the J gene lost 4 bases, with 15 bases spanning the gap. This CDR3 has 14 residues. The iRepertoire nested amplicon-rescue multiplex PCR amplified TCR alpha and beta CDR3s from RNA. TCRdb processed the multiplex PCR reads anew with MiXCR; each CDR3 protein has one entry. This sample has 150,000 to 200,000 distinct CDR3 sequences, with about 46% found just once. The clonotype was recovered from a human donor with low-grade glioma or glioblastoma, undergoing nonglioma brain surgery, or in good health (not recorded which). The V gene is TRBV2, the J gene TRBJ2-5; D might be TRBD1 or TRBD2, each matching 5 bases. The material sequenced was glioma tissue, nonneoplastic brain tissue, or PBMCs (not recorded which). The CDR3 DNA reads as TGTGCCAGCAGGACCCGGGGCCGACGAGAGACCCAGTACTTC. Amino acids: CASRTRGRRETQYF.